A selection of T cell receptor beta chains follows, all from one sample in a study of blood T cells in healthy people across ages. TCRdb passed the 5' RACE reads through MiXCR, listing each CDR3 protein once. The sample holds approximately 850,000 distinct CDR3 sequences; about three fifths are singletons and the top ten take about 20%. Sequencing used blood. These receptors came from a man between 25 and 39 years old in good health. CDR3s include the opening cysteine and the closing phenylalanine or tryptophan. The D gene is left open where the match is weak. Clone size is given for some rows only: seen once, a few or many times, or a class if the clone is expanded.

TRBJ1-1	TRBV7-9	NA	NA	CASSRSQGNTEAFF	TGTGCCAGCAGCCGCAGTCAGGGGAACACTGAAGCTTTCTTT
TRBJ2-7	TRBV20-1	TRBD2	NA	CSARDRWRGTYEQYF	TGCAGTGCTAGAGACCGTTGGCGGGGGACTTACGAGCAGTACTTC
TRBJ2-1	TRBV7-6	TRBD1	NA	CASSPRGRGQAYNEQFF	TGTGCCAGCAGTCCCAGGGGGCGGGGACAGGCCTACAATGAGCAGTTCTTC
TRBJ2-3	TRBV20-1	NA	few	CSVAREADTQYF	TGCAGTGTGGCCAGGGAGGCAGATACGCAGTATTTT
TRBJ1-5	TRBV28	TRBD1	NA	CASSILGQGSQPQHF	TGTGCCAGCAGTATATTGGGACAGGGAAGTCAGCCCCAGCATTTT
TRBJ1-2	TRBV5-1	TRBD1	few	CASSSGVGQAYGYTF	TGCGCCAGCAGTTCCGGAGTCGGACAGGCCTATGGCTACACCTTC
TRBJ2-1	TRBV7-9	TRBD2	NA	CASSFGLAGTYNEQFF	TGTGCCAGCAGCTTCGGACTAGCGGGGACCTACAATGAGCAGTTCTTC
TRBJ1-2	TRBV6-5	NA	NA	CASSYSSSSLGYTF	TGTGCCAGCAGTTACTCGAGTAGTTCTCTGGGCTACACCTTC
TRBJ1-2	TRBV20-1	NA	once	CSARDLVMVREEPHYGYTF	TGCAGTGCTAGAGATTTAGTAATGGTGCGGGAGGAACCCCACTATGGCTACACCTTC
TRBJ1-2	TRBV29-1	NA	few	CSVEDVDRSYGYTF	TGCAGCGTTGAAGACGTGGACAGAAGCTATGGCTACACCTTC
TRBJ2-4	TRBV5-6	TRBD1	once	CASTLRGLINIQYF	TGTGCCAGCACCCTCAGGGGGCTGATAAACATTCAGTACTTC
TRBJ2-5	TRBV6-2/TRBV6-3	NA	NA	CASSFSTTGRVTQYF	TGTGCCAGCAGTTTCTCAACGACAGGGAGGGTGACCCAGTACTTC
TRBJ2-1	TRBV9	TRBD2	NA	CASSVVAGETSGDNEQFF	TGTGCCAGCAGCGTAGTGGCAGGGGAGACTAGCGGAGACAATGAGCAGTTCTTC
TRBJ2-5	TRBV4-1	NA	NA	CASSRRTDQETQYF	TGCGCCAGCAGCCGCAGGACAGATCAAGAGACCCAGTACTTC
TRBJ2-7	TRBV12-3/TRBV12-4	NA	NA	CASSLTLRRSYEQYF	TGTGCCAGCAGTTTGACACTTCGCCGCTCCTACGAGCAGTACTTC
TRBJ2-5	TRBV18	NA	NA	CASSVGSETQYF	TGTGCCAGCTCAGTTGGATCCGAGACCCAGTACTTC
TRBJ2-7	TRBV25-1	NA	NA	CASSGGYTEQYF	TGTGCCAGCAGTGGGGGTTATACCGAGCAGTACTTC
TRBJ2-7	TRBV7-6	NA	NA	CASSPQSFVDEQYF	TGTGCCAGCAGCCCCCAGAGTTTTGTGGACGAGCAGTACTTC
TRBJ2-5	TRBV6-2/TRBV6-3	NA	NA	CASSYSGEAAEQETQYF	TGTGCCAGCAGTTACTCGGGTGAGGCGGCAGAACAAGAGACCCAGTACTTC
TRBJ2-1	TRBV7-2	TRBD2	few	CASSLAGTSNEQFF	TGTGCCAGCAGCTTAGCCGGGACTAGCAATGAGCAGTTCTTC
TRBJ2-7	TRBV6-2/TRBV6-3	TRBD1	NA	CASSRNRDRGYEQYF	TGTGCCAGCAGTCGGAACCGGGACAGGGGCTACGAGCAGTACTTC
TRBJ2-7	TRBV5-1	TRBD1	few	CASSLRPGQAPYEQYF	TGCGCCAGCAGCTTAAGGCCGGGACAGGCTCCCTACGAGCAGTACTTC
TRBJ2-1	TRBV10-3	TRBD1	few	CAISEGQGRSYNEQFF	TGTGCCATCAGTGAGGGACAGGGGCGATCCTACAATGAGCAGTTCTTC
TRBJ1-5	TRBV5-1	TRBD1	NA	CASSIGTGQPQHF	TGCGCCAGCAGCATCGGGACAGGGCAGCCCCAGCATTTT
TRBJ2-5	TRBV7-2	NA	NA	CASSPPAVQETQYF	TGTGCCAGCAGCCCCCCGGCAGTTCAAGAGACCCAGTACTTC
TRBJ2-6	TRBV28	TRBD1	NA	CASSSGGLSGANVLTF	TGTGCCAGCAGCTCAGGGGGCCTCTCTGGGGCCAACGTCCTGACTTTC
TRBJ2-7	TRBV28	NA	many	CASEDSRPPYEQYF	TGTGCCAGCGAGGACTCCCGACCACCCTACGAGCAGTACTTC
TRBJ2-7	TRBV6-6	TRBD1	few	CASRTGQGTYEQYF	TGTGCCAGCAGGACGGGACAGGGAACCTACGAGCAGTACTTC
TRBJ1-2	TRBV20-1	NA	few	CSARNTNYGYTF	TGCAGTGCTAGAAATACTAACTATGGCTACACCTTC
TRBJ2-3	TRBV5-1	TRBD2	NA	CASSLETSGRTDTQYF	TGCGCCAGCAGCTTGGAGACTAGCGGACGCACAGATACGCAGTATTTT
TRBJ2-5	TRBV20-1	TRBD2	NA	CSASSSGSGLGRRETQYF	TGCAGTGCTAGTTCTAGCGGGAGCGGATTGGGTCGTCGGGAGACCCAGTACTTC
TRBJ2-7	TRBV21-1	NA	once	CASSSKPEAQYF	TGTGCCAGCAGCAGTAAGCCAGAGGCCCAGTACTTC
TRBJ1-6	TRBV27	TRBD1	NA	CASSFAYRGNSPLHF	TGTGCCAGCAGTTTCGCCTACAGGGGAAATTCACCCCTCCACTTT
TRBJ1-5	TRBV20-1	NA	NA	CSAMSESPNQPQHF	TGCAGTGCTATGTCCGAGAGCCCTAATCAGCCCCAGCATTTT
TRBJ2-7	TRBV7-2	TRBD2	NA	CASSPGRAGQYQYF	TGTGCCAGCAGCCCCGGGAGGGCCGGGCAGTATCAGTACTTC
TRBJ2-5	TRBV5-1	NA	NA	CASRFRGETQYF	TGCGCCAGCAGGTTCAGAGGAGAGACCCAGTACTTC
TRBJ2-1	TRBV29-1	NA	NA	CSVRESSYNEQFF	TGCAGCGTTCGCGAGAGCTCCTACAATGAGCAGTTCTTC
TRBJ2-1	TRBV13	TRBD2	many	CASSLIPSGRVDRNEQFF	TGTGCCAGCAGCTTAATTCCGAGCGGGAGGGTCGACAGGAATGAGCAGTTCTTC
TRBJ2-5	TRBV3-1	NA	once	CASSFAAFQETQYF	TGTGCCAGCAGCTTTGCCGCATTCCAAGAGACCCAGTACTTC
TRBJ2-1	TRBV5-1	TRBD2	NA	CASSPPPAGEYNEQFF	TGCGCCAGCAGCCCACCGCCAGCGGGAGAGTATAATGAGCAGTTCTTC
TRBJ1-1	TRBV6-5	TRBD1	few	CASSYSDRGYTEAFF	TGTGCCAGCAGTTACTCGGACAGGGGGTATACTGAAGCTTTCTTT
TRBJ2-7	TRBV20-1	TRBD1	few	CSATKDRAGYEQYF	TGCAGTGCTACTAAGGACAGGGCGGGCTACGAGCAGTACTTC
TRBJ2-7	TRBV15	TRBD2	NA	CATSELAGAYEQYF	TGTGCCACCAGCGAACTAGCGGGAGCCTACGAGCAGTACTTC
TRBJ2-7	TRBV5-1	NA	NA	CASSSTGGFYEQYF	TGCGCCAGCAGCTCGACAGGAGGGTTCTACGAGCAGTACTTC
TRBJ1-5	TRBV6-5	NA	once	CASSLGGDGNQPQHF	TGTGCCAGCAGTTTAGGAGGGGATGGGAATCAGCCCCAGCATTTT
TRBJ2-4	TRBV7-2	NA	few	CASSLGVGSGDIQYF	TGTGCCAGCAGCTTAGGGGTTGGGAGTGGGGACATTCAGTACTTC
TRBJ2-3	TRBV29-1	NA	NA	CSAQRTGVGTDTQYF	TGCAGCGCTCAGAGGACTGGGGTAGGCACAGATACGCAGTATTTT
TRBJ2-1	TRBV20-1	TRBD1	few	CSAQPGQGAGEQFF	TGCAGTGCCCAGCCGGGACAGGGGGCGGGGGAGCAGTTCTTC
TRBJ2-7	TRBV4-1	NA	once	CASSPHEGLSYEQYF	TGCGCCAGCAGCCCCCATGAGGGGCTCTCCTACGAGCAGTACTTC
TRBJ2-1	TRBV20-1	NA	NA	CSASRSLVSSHNEQFF	TGCAGTGCTAGCCGATCACTAGTCAGCTCCCACAATGAGCAGTTCTTC
TRBJ2-1	TRBV27	NA	few	CASSFGVDRNEQFF	TGTGCCAGCAGTTTCGGGGTAGATCGCAATGAGCAGTTCTTC